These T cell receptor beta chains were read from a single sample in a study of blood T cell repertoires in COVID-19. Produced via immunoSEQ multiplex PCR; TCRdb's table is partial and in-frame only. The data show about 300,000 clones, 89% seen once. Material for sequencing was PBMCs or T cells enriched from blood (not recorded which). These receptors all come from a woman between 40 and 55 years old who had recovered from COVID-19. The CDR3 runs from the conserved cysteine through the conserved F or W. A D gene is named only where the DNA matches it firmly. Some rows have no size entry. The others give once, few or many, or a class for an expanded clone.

CDR3aa: CASSPTRDKANVLTF
CDR3nt: TGTGCCAGCAGTCCTACGAGGGACAAGGCCAACGTCCTGACTTTC
j_gene: TRBJ2-6
d_gene: NA
abundance: NA
v_gene: TRBV6-4

CDR3aa: CASSFDGGVNTEAFF
CDR3nt: TGCGCCAGCAGCTTTGATGGGGGGGTGAACACTGAAGCTTTCTTT
j_gene: TRBJ1-1
d_gene: NA
abundance: once
v_gene: TRBV5-1

CDR3aa: CASSPSRVTEQYF
CDR3nt: TGTGCCAGCAGCCCAAGTCGAGTCACCGAGCAGTACTTC
j_gene: TRBJ2-7
d_gene: NA
abundance: NA
v_gene: TRBV14

CDR3aa: CASRQGLADTQYF
CDR3nt: TGCGCCAGCCGACAGGGCTTGGCAGATACGCAGTATTTT
j_gene: TRBJ2-3
d_gene: TRBD1
abundance: NA
v_gene: TRBV5-1

CDR3aa: CASSAGLAGASREFF
CDR3nt: TGTGCCAGCAGCGCGGGGCTAGCGGGAGCCTCCAGGGAGTTCTTC
j_gene: TRBJ2-1
d_gene: TRBD2
abundance: once
v_gene: TRBV9

CDR3aa: CASTEYSGQMTLRYF
CDR3nt: TGTGCCAGCACAGAATATTCGGGACAGATGACTTTGCGGTACTTC
j_gene: TRBJ2-7
d_gene: TRBD1
abundance: NA
v_gene: TRBV6-5

CDR3aa: CASRGLDSEAFF
CDR3nt: TGTGCCAGCAGGGGCTTAGACAGTGAAGCTTTCTTT
j_gene: TRBJ1-1
d_gene: NA
abundance: few
v_gene: TRBV7-9

CDR3aa: CATSRNRASGEQYF
CDR3nt: TGTGCCACCAGCAGAAACAGGGCCTCGGGGGAGCAGTACTTC
j_gene: TRBJ2-7
d_gene: NA
abundance: NA
v_gene: TRBV15

CDR3aa: CASSSGDGNSNQPQHF
CDR3nt: TGCGCCAGCAGCTCGGGGGACGGAAATAGCAATCAGCCCCAGCATTTT
j_gene: TRBJ1-5
d_gene: NA
abundance: few
v_gene: TRBV5-1

CDR3aa: CSVRLQGDTEAFF
CDR3nt: TGCAGCGTTCGTCTACAGGGAGACACTGAAGCTTTCTTT
j_gene: TRBJ1-1
d_gene: NA
abundance: NA
v_gene: TRBV29-1

CDR3aa: CASSLQQGVGELFF
CDR3nt: TGTGCCAGCAGCTTGCAACAGGGGGTCGGGGAGCTGTTTTTT
j_gene: TRBJ2-2
d_gene: TRBD1
abundance: NA
v_gene: TRBV5-4

CDR3aa: CASSARLGRFGYGYTF
CDR3nt: TGTGCCAGCAGCGCTCGGTTGGGGCGCTTCGGCTATGGCTACACCTTC
j_gene: TRBJ1-2
d_gene: NA
abundance: NA
v_gene: TRBV2

CDR3aa: CASSTTGPNQPQHF
CDR3nt: TGTGCCAGCAGCACGACAGGGCCCAATCAGCCCCAGCATTTT
j_gene: TRBJ1-5
d_gene: TRBD1
abundance: NA
v_gene: TRBV5-6

CDR3aa: CASSIRPQMNTEAFF
CDR3nt: TGTGCCAGTAGTATTCGGCCACAGATGAACACTGAAGCTTTCTTT
j_gene: TRBJ1-1
d_gene: NA
abundance: NA
v_gene: TRBV19

CDR3aa: CASTPPAGRAQGETQYF
CDR3nt: TGTGCCAGCACCCCCCCGGCCGGGAGGGCCCAGGGAGAGACCCAGTACTTC
j_gene: TRBJ2-5
d_gene: TRBD2
abundance: NA
v_gene: TRBV2

CDR3aa: CSASSGQGDTEAFF
CDR3nt: TGCAGTGCTAGTTCGGGACAGGGGGACACTGAAGCTTTCTTT
j_gene: TRBJ1-1
d_gene: TRBD1
abundance: NA
v_gene: TRBV20-1

CDR3aa: CASRNPGQGLHEQFF
CDR3nt: TGTGCCAGCAGGAATCCGGGACAGGGATTGCATGAGCAGTTCTTC
j_gene: TRBJ2-1
d_gene: TRBD1
abundance: NA
v_gene: TRBV2

CDR3aa: CASSLYRGYTF
CDR3nt: TGTGCCAGCAGCCTCTACCGGGGCTACACCTTC
j_gene: TRBJ1-2
d_gene: NA
abundance: NA
v_gene: TRBV11-2

CDR3aa: CASSLGQGSDTEAFF
CDR3nt: TGCGCCAGCAGCTTGGGTCAGGGATCCGACACTGAAGCTTTCTTT
j_gene: TRBJ1-1
d_gene: NA
abundance: NA
v_gene: TRBV5-1

CDR3aa: CASSPLAGDGSEQFF
CDR3nt: TGTGCCAGCTCGCCTCTAGCGGGGGATGGGAGTGAGCAGTTCTTC
j_gene: TRBJ2-1
d_gene: TRBD2
abundance: NA
v_gene: TRBV18

CDR3aa: CASSLGQTTGELFF
CDR3nt: TGCGCCAGCAGCTTGGGACAGACCACCGGGGAGCTGTTTTTT
j_gene: TRBJ2-2
d_gene: NA
abundance: NA
v_gene: TRBV5-1

CDR3aa: CASSVRMNTEAFF
CDR3nt: TGTGCCAGCAGCGTTAGAATGAACACTGAAGCTTTCTTT
j_gene: TRBJ1-1
d_gene: NA
abundance: NA
v_gene: TRBV9

CDR3aa: CASSLALGLGPGELFF
CDR3nt: TGTGCCAGCAGCTTAGCATTGGGGCTAGGACCCGGGGAGCTGTTTTTT
j_gene: TRBJ2-2
d_gene: NA
abundance: NA
v_gene: TRBV7-2

CDR3aa: CAILQPGTGGNEKLFF
CDR3nt: TGTGCCATCCTCCAACCAGGGACAGGGGGAAATGAAAAACTGTTTTTT
j_gene: TRBJ1-4
d_gene: TRBD1
abundance: NA
v_gene: TRBV10-3

CDR3aa: CAISPGQGAFLGQPQHF
CDR3nt: TGTGCCATCAGTCCTGGACAGGGGGCCTTTTTGGGACAGCCCCAGCATTTT
j_gene: TRBJ1-5
d_gene: TRBD1
abundance: once
v_gene: TRBV10-3

CDR3aa: CASSQDRWGLGYTF
CDR3nt: TGTGCCAGCAGCCAAGATAGGTGGGGGCTTGGCTACACCTTC
j_gene: TRBJ1-2
d_gene: NA
abundance: few
v_gene: TRBV3-1/TRBV3-2

CDR3aa: CASSSPTENTEAFF
CDR3nt: TGTGCCAGCAGCTCTCCGACAGAGAACACTGAAGCTTTCTTT
j_gene: TRBJ1-1
d_gene: NA
abundance: NA
v_gene: TRBV11-2

CDR3aa: CASSPPGSPNTGELFF
CDR3nt: TGTGCCAGCAGCCCCCCAGGTAGTCCGAACACCGGGGAGCTGTTTTTT
j_gene: TRBJ2-2
d_gene: NA
abundance: NA
v_gene: TRBV4-2

CDR3aa: CASTREVADEDEQFF
CDR3nt: TGTGCCAGCACCAGGGAGGTAGCAGATGAGGATGAGCAGTTCTTC
j_gene: TRBJ2-1
d_gene: NA
abundance: NA
v_gene: TRBV6-5

CDR3aa: CASTNPQSGGNTEAFF
CDR3nt: TGTGCCAGCACCAACCCTCAATCCGGCGGGAACACTGAAGCTTTCTTT
j_gene: TRBJ1-1
d_gene: NA
abundance: few
v_gene: TRBV2

CDR3aa: CASSPGGTRDYEQYF
CDR3nt: TGTGCCAGCAGTCCCGGGGGGACTAGGGATTACGAGCAGTACTTC
j_gene: TRBJ2-7
d_gene: TRBD2
abundance: NA
v_gene: TRBV6-2/TRBV6-3

CDR3aa: CASSRPGQGNGYTF
CDR3nt: TGTGCCAGCAGTCGGCCGGGACAGGGAAATGGCTACACCTTC
j_gene: TRBJ1-2
d_gene: TRBD1
abundance: NA
v_gene: TRBV6-2/TRBV6-3

CDR3aa: CASSLGGSQTYNEQFF
CDR3nt: TGCGCCAGCAGCTTGGGTGGTAGCCAGACCTACAATGAGCAGTTCTTC
j_gene: TRBJ2-1
d_gene: NA
abundance: few
v_gene: TRBV5-1

CDR3aa: CASSPWTGPGEQYF
CDR3nt: TGTGCCAGCAGCCCCTGGACAGGACCCGGGGAGCAGTACTTC
j_gene: TRBJ2-7
d_gene: TRBD1
abundance: NA
v_gene: TRBV2

CDR3aa: CASSQGSFSSGRRSYNEQFF
CDR3nt: TGTGCCAGCAGCCAGGGAAGTTTTTCTAGCGGCCGGAGATCCTACAATGAGCAGTTCTTC
j_gene: TRBJ2-1
d_gene: TRBD2
abundance: once
v_gene: TRBV14

CDR3aa: CASSLGVAATYEQYF
CDR3nt: TGCGCCAGCAGCTTGGGGGTAGCGGCGACCTACGAGCAGTACTTC
j_gene: TRBJ2-7
d_gene: NA
abundance: NA
v_gene: TRBV5-1

CDR3aa: CATSDLLAVNYGYTF
CDR3nt: TGTGCCACCAGTGATTTGCTTGCGGTTAACTATGGCTACACCTTC
j_gene: TRBJ1-2
d_gene: NA
abundance: NA
v_gene: TRBV24-1

CDR3aa: CASSPHGTGFTEAFF
CDR3nt: TGTGCCAGCAGCCCTCACGGGACAGGTTTCACTGAAGCTTTCTTT
j_gene: TRBJ1-1
d_gene: TRBD1
abundance: NA
v_gene: TRBV7-2

CDR3aa: CASSSTKTGAADTQYF
CDR3nt: TGTGCCAGCAGCTCCACCAAGACAGGGGCCGCAGATACGCAGTATTTT
j_gene: TRBJ2-3
d_gene: TRBD1
abundance: NA
v_gene: TRBV5-8

CDR3aa: CASSPETGLRPTEAFF
CDR3nt: TGCGCCAGCAGCCCCGAAACGGGACTAAGACCTACTGAAGCTTTCTTT
j_gene: TRBJ1-1
d_gene: NA
abundance: NA
v_gene: TRBV5-1

CDR3aa: CASSPSGWLITEAFF
CDR3nt: TGTGCCAGTAGTCCGTCAGGGTGGCTCATCACTGAAGCTTTCTTT
j_gene: TRBJ1-1
d_gene: NA
abundance: NA
v_gene: TRBV19

CDR3aa: CASSLGGTNYGYTF
CDR3nt: TGTGCCAGCAGCTTAGGTGGCACTAACTATGGCTACACCTTC
j_gene: TRBJ1-2
d_gene: NA
abundance: NA
v_gene: TRBV7-8

CDR3aa: CASSPRVRQGNTGELFF
CDR3nt: TGTGCCAGCTCACCTCGAGTTAGACAGGGCAACACCGGGGAGCTGTTTTTT
j_gene: TRBJ2-2
d_gene: TRBD1
abundance: NA
v_gene: TRBV18

CDR3aa: CASSLGQNYGYTF
CDR3nt: TGCGCCAGCAGCCTGGGACAGAACTATGGCTACACCTTC
j_gene: TRBJ1-2
d_gene: TRBD1
abundance: NA
v_gene: TRBV5-1

CDR3aa: CAISEGDMRASYEQYF
CDR3nt: TGTGCCATCAGTGAGGGGGATATGAGGGCTTCCTACGAGCAGTACTTC
j_gene: TRBJ2-7
d_gene: NA
abundance: NA
v_gene: TRBV10-3

CDR3aa: CASSPEPGQVGYEQYF
CDR3nt: TGCGCCAGCAGCCCAGAACCTGGACAGGTCGGCTACGAGCAGTACTTC
j_gene: TRBJ2-7
d_gene: TRBD1
abundance: NA
v_gene: TRBV4-1

CDR3aa: CASSLGTGLRETQYF
CDR3nt: TGTGCCAGCAGCTTAGGAACGGGTCTTCGAGAGACCCAGTACTTC
j_gene: TRBJ2-5
d_gene: NA
abundance: once
v_gene: TRBV7-2

CDR3aa: CARSVMGQGGEQYF
CDR3nt: TGTGCCCGCAGCGTAATGGGACAGGGGGGGGAGCAGTACTTC
j_gene: TRBJ2-7
d_gene: TRBD1
abundance: NA
v_gene: TRBV9

CDR3aa: CASSTGTSGVTGELFF
CDR3nt: TGTGCCAGCTCAACTGGGACTAGCGGTGTCACCGGGGAGCTGTTTTTT
j_gene: TRBJ2-2
d_gene: TRBD2
abundance: NA
v_gene: TRBV18

CDR3aa: CASILIPTGDRDTYEQYF
CDR3nt: TGTGCCAGCATCCTAATCCCCACTGGCGACCGGGACACCTACGAGCAGTACTTC
j_gene: TRBJ2-7
d_gene: NA
abundance: NA
v_gene: TRBV21-1

CDR3aa: CASSPGGGRAFYEQYF
CDR3nt: TGTGCCAGCAGCCCGGGGGGCGGGAGGGCTTTCTACGAGCAGTACTTC
j_gene: TRBJ2-7
d_gene: TRBD2
abundance: NA
v_gene: TRBV7-6

CDR3aa: CASSLAGSYSPLHF
CDR3nt: TGCGCCAGCAGCTTGGCCGGGAGCTACTCACCCCTCCACTTT
j_gene: TRBJ1-6
d_gene: NA
abundance: NA
v_gene: TRBV5-1

CDR3aa: CASSGQQNTEAFF
CDR3nt: TGCGCCAGCAGCGGACAGCAGAACACTGAAGCTTTCTTT
j_gene: TRBJ1-1
d_gene: NA
abundance: NA
v_gene: TRBV5-1

CDR3aa: CASSHSQGAEIQTEAFF
CDR3nt: TGCGCCAGCAGCCATTCCCAGGGGGCCGAGATTCAAACTGAAGCTTTCTTT
j_gene: TRBJ1-1
d_gene: TRBD1
abundance: NA
v_gene: TRBV5-1

CDR3aa: CASTLDRAENTEAFF
CDR3nt: TGTGCCAGTACTCTAGACAGGGCGGAGAACACTGAAGCTTTCTTT
j_gene: TRBJ1-1
d_gene: TRBD1
abundance: NA
v_gene: TRBV19

CDR3aa: CASSLGQGFGETQYF
CDR3nt: TGCGCCAGCAGCTTGGGACAGGGTTTCGGGGAGACCCAGTACTTC
j_gene: TRBJ2-5
d_gene: TRBD1
abundance: NA
v_gene: TRBV5-1

CDR3aa: CASSAGGLGQPQHF
CDR3nt: TGTGCCAGCAGCGCCGGGGGGCTGGGTCAGCCCCAGCATTTT
j_gene: TRBJ1-5
d_gene: NA
abundance: NA
v_gene: TRBV27

CDR3aa: CASTTGTPNYGYTF
CDR3nt: TGTGCCAGTACTACCGGGACACCGAACTATGGCTACACCTTC
j_gene: TRBJ1-2
d_gene: NA
abundance: once
v_gene: TRBV19

CDR3aa: CASSSPAGTRDEQFF
CDR3nt: TGTGCCAGCAGTTCCCCCGCCGGGACTAGGGATGAGCAGTTCTTC
j_gene: TRBJ2-1
d_gene: TRBD2
abundance: NA
v_gene: TRBV27